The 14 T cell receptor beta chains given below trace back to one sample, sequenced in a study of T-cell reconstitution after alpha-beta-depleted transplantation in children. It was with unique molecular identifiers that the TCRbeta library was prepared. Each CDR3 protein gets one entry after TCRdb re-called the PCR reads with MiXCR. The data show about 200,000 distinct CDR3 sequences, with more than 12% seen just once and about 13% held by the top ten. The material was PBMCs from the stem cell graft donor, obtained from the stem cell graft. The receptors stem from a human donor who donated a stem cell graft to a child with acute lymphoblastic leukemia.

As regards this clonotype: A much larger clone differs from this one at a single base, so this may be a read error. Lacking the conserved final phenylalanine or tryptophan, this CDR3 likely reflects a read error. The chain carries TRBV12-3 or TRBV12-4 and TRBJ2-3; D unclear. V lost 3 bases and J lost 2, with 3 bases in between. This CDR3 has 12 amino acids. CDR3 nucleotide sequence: TGTGCCAGCAGTTTTTACACAGATACGCAGTATTTG. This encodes CASSFYTDTQYL.

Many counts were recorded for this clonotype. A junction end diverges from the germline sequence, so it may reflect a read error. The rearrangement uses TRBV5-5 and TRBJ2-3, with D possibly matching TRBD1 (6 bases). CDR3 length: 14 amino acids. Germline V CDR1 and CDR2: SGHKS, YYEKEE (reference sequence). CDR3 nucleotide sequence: TGTGCCAGCAGCGCTCAGATGGTGGCAGGGGCACTCGATTTT. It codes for CASSAQMVAGALDF.

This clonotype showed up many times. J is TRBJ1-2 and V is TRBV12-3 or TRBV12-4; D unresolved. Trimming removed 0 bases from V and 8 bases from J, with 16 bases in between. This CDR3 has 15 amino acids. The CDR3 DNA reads TGTGCCAGCAGTTTAGCCACTACAGATCGTAGGGGCTACACCTTC. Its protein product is CASSLATTDRRGYTF.

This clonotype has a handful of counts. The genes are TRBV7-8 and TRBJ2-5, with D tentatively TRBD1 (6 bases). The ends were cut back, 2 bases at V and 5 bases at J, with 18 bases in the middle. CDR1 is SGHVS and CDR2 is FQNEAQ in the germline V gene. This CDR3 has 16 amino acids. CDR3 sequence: CASSLTRTNRAETQYF. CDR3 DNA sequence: TGTGCCAGCAGCTTAACGCGCACTAACAGGGCGGAGACCCAGTACTTC.

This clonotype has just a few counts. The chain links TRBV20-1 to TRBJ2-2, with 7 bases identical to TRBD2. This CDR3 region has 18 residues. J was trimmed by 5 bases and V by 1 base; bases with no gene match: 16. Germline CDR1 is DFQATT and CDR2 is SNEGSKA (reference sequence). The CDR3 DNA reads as TGCAGTGCTAGAGCCTCACGAAAAGGCGGGAGTAAGACCGGGGAGCTGTTTTTT. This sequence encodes CSARASRKGGSKTGELFF.

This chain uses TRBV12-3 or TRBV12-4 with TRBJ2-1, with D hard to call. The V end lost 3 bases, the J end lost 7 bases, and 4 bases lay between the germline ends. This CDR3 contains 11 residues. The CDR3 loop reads CASSFTNEQFF. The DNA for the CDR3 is TGTGCCAGCAGTTTTACGAATGAGCAGTTCTTC.

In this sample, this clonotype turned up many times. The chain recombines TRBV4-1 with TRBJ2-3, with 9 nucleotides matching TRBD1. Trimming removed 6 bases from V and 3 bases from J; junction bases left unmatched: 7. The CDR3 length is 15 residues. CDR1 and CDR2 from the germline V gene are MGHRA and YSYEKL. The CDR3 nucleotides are TGCGCCAGCAGTTTTGAGACAGGGGGAACAGATACGCAGTATTTT. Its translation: CASSFETGGTDTQYF.

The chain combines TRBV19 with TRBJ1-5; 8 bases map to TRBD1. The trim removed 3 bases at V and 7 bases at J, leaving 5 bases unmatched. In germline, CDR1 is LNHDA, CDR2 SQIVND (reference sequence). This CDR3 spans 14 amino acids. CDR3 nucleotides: TGTGCCAGTAGTATCAGGGGGCAGGCACAGCCCCAGCATTTT. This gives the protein CASSIRGQAQPQHF.

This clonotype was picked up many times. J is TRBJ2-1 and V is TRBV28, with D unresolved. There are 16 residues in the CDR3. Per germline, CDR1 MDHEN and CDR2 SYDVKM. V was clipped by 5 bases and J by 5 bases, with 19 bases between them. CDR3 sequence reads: CASSRVIGESNNEQFF. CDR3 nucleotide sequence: TGTGCCAGCAGTCGGGTGATAGGAGAATCAAACAATGAGCAGTTCTTC.

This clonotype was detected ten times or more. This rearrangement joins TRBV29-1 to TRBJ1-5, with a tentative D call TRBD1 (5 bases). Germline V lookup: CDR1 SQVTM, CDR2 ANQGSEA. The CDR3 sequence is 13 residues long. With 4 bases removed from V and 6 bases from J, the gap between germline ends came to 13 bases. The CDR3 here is CSVGSGQSQPQHF. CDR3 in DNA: TGCAGCGTTGGGTCAGGGCAAAGTCAGCCCCAGCATTTT.

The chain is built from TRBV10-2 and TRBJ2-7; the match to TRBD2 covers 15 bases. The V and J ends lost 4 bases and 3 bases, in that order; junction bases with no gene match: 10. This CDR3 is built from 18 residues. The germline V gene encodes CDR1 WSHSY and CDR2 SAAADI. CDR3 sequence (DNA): TGCGCCAGCAGTGGTATGGGACTAGCGGGAGGCCTCCACTACGAGCAGTACTTC. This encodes CASSGMGLAGGLHYEQYF.

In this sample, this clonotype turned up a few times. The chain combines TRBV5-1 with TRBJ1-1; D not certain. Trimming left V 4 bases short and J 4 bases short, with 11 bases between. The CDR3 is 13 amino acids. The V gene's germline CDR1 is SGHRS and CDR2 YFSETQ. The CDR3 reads CASSPGVTTEAFF. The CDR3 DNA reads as TGCGCCAGCAGCCCCGGGGTCACCACTGAAGCTTTCTTT.

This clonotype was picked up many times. CDR3 in DNA: TGTGCCAGCAGTCCATGGACGGCTTCCTACGAGCAGTACTTC. Protein product: CASSPWTASYEQYF. The chain combines TRBV12-3 or TRBV12-4 with TRBJ2-7; no reliable D call. This CDR3 contains 14 residues. V was trimmed by 5 bases and J by 1 base, leaving 12 bases between them.

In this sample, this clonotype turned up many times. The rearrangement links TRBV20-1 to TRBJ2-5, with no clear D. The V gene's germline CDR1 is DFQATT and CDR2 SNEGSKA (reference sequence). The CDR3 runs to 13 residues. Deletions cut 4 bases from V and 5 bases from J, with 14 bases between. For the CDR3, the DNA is TGCAGTGCTAACCCGGGCCCCGACGAGACCCAGTACTTC. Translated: CSANPGPDETQYF.